Sequencing of this TCR beta chain was carried out in a study of blood T cell repertoires in COVID-19 (dated by TCRdb to 2020 to 2021). Study-wide context: Collaborator samples came from the United States, Italy and Spain and covered acute and convalescent phases of COVID-19. The material from the prospective study consisted of cDNA or gDNA derived from T cells, B-cell-depleted T cells, or PBMCs. Deeply sampled blood TCRbeta repertoires from subjects exposed to, actively infected with, or recovered from COVID-19 were included in the dataset. A freely available public database, intended as a resource for researchers studying the immune response to SARS-CoV-2, is where the repertoires were released. A de-identified subject ID, COVID-19 status, age in years and sex were almost always included in the sample metadata. The samples were drawn from two sources: the first 160 participants of the ongoing ImmuneRACE study, and 1,000 to 1,500 subjects contributed by 6 global collaborators. Where available, HLA class I and class II types were obtained from metadata supplied by the sample provider rather than from assay-based typing. Results the study describes overall, beyond this receptor: The quantity of clinical and demographic metadata differed by source and by participant and was supplied without curation.

From a lookup of the germline V gene (reference sequence), CDR1 and CDR2 are LGHDT and YNNKEL. Counted from cysteine to phenylalanine, this CDR3 has 16 amino acids. This entry keeps only the CDR3 DNA: 48 bases, framed from base 1. V loses 6 bases of germline sequence and J loses 1 base, and the interval between the two ends is 13 bases. TCRbeta CDR3 regions were amplified from genomic DNA using the immunoSEQ Assay, a bias-controlled multiplex PCR. In the authors' own workflow: Within the assay, amplification of reference gene primers was used to estimate how many nucleated cells each sample contained. To quantify the absolute abundance of each unique TCRbeta CDR3 rearrangement, sequence reads were collapsed and filtered. For each sample, productive Simpson clonality was calculated by taking the square root of Simpson's diversity index across productive rearrangements. TCRdb limited this immuneACCESS table to in-frame rearrangements with V and J called. A share of clones is missing; checked studies link under half to unresolved V genes, and the rest is unexplained. Clone size and V and J calls were adopted from that table, with D and trimming inferred from the DNA. The sample table lists approximately 220,000 clones, more than 65% of them with a count of one. More than 2% of the sample is taken by the ten largest.

The collaborating institutions used their own protocols to collect whole blood in K2EDTA tubes. For TCRbeta analysis, collaborator samples were shipped as frozen whole blood, as isolated PBMCs, or as DNA extracted from either sample type. As concerns this clone: Its target antigen remains unknown. Base quality data are lacking; no much larger clone is found one base away.

In this chain, TRBV3-1 (or the pseudogene TRBV3-2) is recombined with TRBJ2-6, and the D gene may be TRBD1, 6 bases matching. The specimen sequenced was peripheral blood. This sequence originates from a woman aged 55-69 years with acute or convalescent COVID-19. For the CDR3, the sequence is CASRQGHLSGANVLTF. The DNA sequence is as follows: TGTGCCAGCAGACAGGGACATTTATCTGGGGCCAACGTCCTGACTTTC.